This TCR beta chain appears in the sequencing data of a study of blood T cell repertoires in COVID-19. Study overall: Both acute and convalescent COVID-19 samples were obtained from the United States, Italy and Spain.

After removal of 0 bases from V and 7 bases from J, the junction contained 7 bases not matched to a gene. The germline V gene has CDR1 SGHRS and CDR2 YFSETQ. The CDR3 has 14 amino acids. In the original workflow: For nucleated cells, counts were estimated from reference gene primer amplification. Sequencing used immunoSEQ multiplex PCR; TCRdb keeps in-frame clones, though not all of them. The V and J calls and the clone size are those of that table, but D and trimming were determined from the DNA. The sample contains 150,000 to 200,000 clones, roughly nine tenths of which appear only once. Sequenced sample: peripheral blood. The origin of this receptor is a woman in her thirties with active or convalescent COVID-19. V is TRBV5-1 and J is TRBJ2-7; TRBD2 agrees at 7 bases. The CDR3 reads CASSLGAGVQEQYF. The CDR3 DNA follows: TGCGCCAGCAGCTTGGGGGCGGGAGTTCAAGAGCAGTACTTC.